This entry is about one TCR beta chain. Its target is unknown. Trimming cost V 0 bases and J 0 bases, with 15 bases left between them. The germline gives CDR1 LGHNA, CDR2 YNFKEQ. This CDR3 is built from 17 residues. The protocol was immunoSEQ multiplex PCR, while the TCRdb copy is restricted to in-frame clones and leaves out a portion. The table shows some 140,000 clones, with roughly 93% occurring only once. Researchers grouped second doses given at about 4 or about 12 weeks into one pool. The entry originates in a study of T cell responses to AZD1222 COVID-19 vaccine. General study findings and limits: Spike-wide vaccine-associated CD4 TCRs dominated at 160-218 and 743-854. Nearly half of unique spike-specific TCRs reportedly avoided B.1.351 and B.1.1.7 mutated regions. Clonal diversity was possibly underestimated, and white British individuals and females predominated among donors.

The chain has TRBV4-2 and TRBJ2-7, with D unclear. The sample here was peripheral blood, taken 28 days after the second AZD1222 dose. The receptor's source is an adult who received the AZD1222 COVID-19 vaccine. CDR3 sequence reads: CASSQEPSQALSYEQYF. CDR3 nucleotides: TGTGCCAGCAGCCAAGAACCCAGTCAGGCCCTCTCCTACGAGCAGTACTTC.